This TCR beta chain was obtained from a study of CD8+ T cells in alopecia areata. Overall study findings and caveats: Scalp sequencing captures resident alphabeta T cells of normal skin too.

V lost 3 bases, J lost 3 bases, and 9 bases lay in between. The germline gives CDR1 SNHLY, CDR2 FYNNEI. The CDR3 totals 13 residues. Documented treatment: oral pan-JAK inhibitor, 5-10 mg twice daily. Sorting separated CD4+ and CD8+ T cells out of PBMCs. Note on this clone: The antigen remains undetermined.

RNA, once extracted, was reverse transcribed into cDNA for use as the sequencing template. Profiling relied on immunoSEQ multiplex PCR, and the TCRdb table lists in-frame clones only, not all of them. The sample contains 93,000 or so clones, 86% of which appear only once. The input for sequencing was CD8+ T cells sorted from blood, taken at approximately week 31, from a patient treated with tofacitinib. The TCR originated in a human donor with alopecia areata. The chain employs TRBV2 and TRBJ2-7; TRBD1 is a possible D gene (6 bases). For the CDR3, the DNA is TGTGCCAGCAGTGACCACAGGGTCTACGAGCAGTACTTC. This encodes CASSDHRVYEQYF.